This record concerns one TCR beta chain sequence. What it recognizes is unknown. This sample was taken from a study of cytomegalovirus exposure and HLA in healthy donors. Findings and caveats of the study: One cluster of highly shared sequence variants probably arose as a sequencing artifact.

The CDR3 is made up of 15 amino acids. Germline-derived CDR1 and CDR2 are MNHEY and SVGAGI. The V gene lost 0 bases and the J gene lost 5 bases, with 13 bases spanning the gap. With 60 Vbeta and 13 Jbeta primers, the PCR was carried out. Assay: immunoSEQ multiplex PCR; the TCRdb copy retains only in-frame clones and omits some. Here the sample spans roughly 200,000 clones, around 75% being singletons. This TCR came from a male donor in good health and CMV-seronegative. This chain connects TRBV6-5 to TRBJ1-2; maybe TRBD1 (6 bases). Sample: PBMCs. CDR3 bases: TGTGCCAGCAGTTACTCGATACAGGGCGGATATGGCTACACCTTC. Protein: CASSYSIQGGYGYTF.